This T cell receptor beta chain was captured in a study of spatial heterogeneity in lung cancer. In regard to this clonotype: One junction end does not reproduce the germline sequence, and a read error may be involved.

TCRdb reprocessed the 5' RACE reads via MiXCR and lists one record per CDR3 protein. The table lists 40,000 to 50,000 distinct CDR3 sequences, roughly an eighth of them singletons. Time point defined: sample taken at primary tumor resection. The CDR3 totals 13 residues. The material sequenced was PBMCs, taken at surgery. The chain recombines TRBV12-3 or TRBV12-4 with TRBJ1-5; D might be TRBD1 (6 bases). The sequence was obtained from a male donor with early-stage non-small cell lung cancer. The CDR3 coding sequence is TGTGCCAGCAGGAGACAGGAGGATCAGTCCCAGCATTTT. The encoded protein is CASRRQEDQSQHF.